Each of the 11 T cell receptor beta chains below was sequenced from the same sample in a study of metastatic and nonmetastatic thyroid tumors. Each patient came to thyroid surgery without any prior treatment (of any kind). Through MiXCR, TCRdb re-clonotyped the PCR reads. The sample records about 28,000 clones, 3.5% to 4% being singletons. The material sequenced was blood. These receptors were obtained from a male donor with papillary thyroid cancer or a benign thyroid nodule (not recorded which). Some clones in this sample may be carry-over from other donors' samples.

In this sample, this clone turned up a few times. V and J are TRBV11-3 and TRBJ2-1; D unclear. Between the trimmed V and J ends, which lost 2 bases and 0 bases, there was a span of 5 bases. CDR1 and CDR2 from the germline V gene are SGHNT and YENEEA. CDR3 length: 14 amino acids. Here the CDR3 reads CASSLTHSYNEQFF. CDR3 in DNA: TGTGCCAGCAGCTTAACCCACTCCTACAATGAGCAGTTCTTC.

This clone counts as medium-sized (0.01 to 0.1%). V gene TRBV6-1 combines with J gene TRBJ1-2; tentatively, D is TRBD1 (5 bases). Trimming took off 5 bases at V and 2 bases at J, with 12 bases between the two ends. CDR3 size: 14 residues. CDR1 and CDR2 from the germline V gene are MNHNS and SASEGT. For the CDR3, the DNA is TGTGCCAGCAGTCGGGGCAGGGTGAACTATGGCTACACCTTC. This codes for CASSRGRVNYGYTF.

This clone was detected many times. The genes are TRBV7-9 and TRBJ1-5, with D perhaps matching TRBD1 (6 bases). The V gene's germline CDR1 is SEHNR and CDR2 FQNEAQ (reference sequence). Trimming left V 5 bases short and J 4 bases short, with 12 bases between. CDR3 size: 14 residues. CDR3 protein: CASSQGHNNQPQHF. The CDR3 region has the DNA TGTGCCAGCAGCCAGGGACACAATAATCAGCCCCAGCATTTT.

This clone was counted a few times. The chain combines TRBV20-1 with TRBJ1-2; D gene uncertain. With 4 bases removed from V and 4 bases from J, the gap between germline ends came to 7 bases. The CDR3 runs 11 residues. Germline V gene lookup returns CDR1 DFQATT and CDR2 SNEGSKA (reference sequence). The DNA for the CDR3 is TGCAGTGCTACCTTAGTCTATGGCTACACCTTC. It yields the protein CSATLVYGYTF.

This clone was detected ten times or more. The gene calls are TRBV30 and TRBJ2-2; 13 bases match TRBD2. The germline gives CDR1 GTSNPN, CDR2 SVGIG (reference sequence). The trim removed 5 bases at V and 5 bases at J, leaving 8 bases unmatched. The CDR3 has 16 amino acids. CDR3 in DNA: TGTGCCTGGGGGACTAGCGGGATTTACGGGACCGGGGAGCTGTTTTTT. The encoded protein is CAWGTSGIYGTGELFF.

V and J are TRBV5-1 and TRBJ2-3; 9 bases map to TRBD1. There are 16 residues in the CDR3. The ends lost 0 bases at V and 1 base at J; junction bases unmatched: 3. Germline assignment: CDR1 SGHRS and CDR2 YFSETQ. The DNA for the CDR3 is TGCGCCAGCAGCTTGGAGGGGGACAGGGGCACAGATACGCAGTATTTT. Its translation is CASSLEGDRGTDTQYF.

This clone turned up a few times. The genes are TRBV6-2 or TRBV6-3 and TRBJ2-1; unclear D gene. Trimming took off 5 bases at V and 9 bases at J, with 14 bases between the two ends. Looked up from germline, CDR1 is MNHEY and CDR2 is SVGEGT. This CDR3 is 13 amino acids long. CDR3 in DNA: TGTGCCAGCAGTCCCCAGGCACAGTCTGAGCAGTTCTTC. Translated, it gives CASSPQAQSEQFF.

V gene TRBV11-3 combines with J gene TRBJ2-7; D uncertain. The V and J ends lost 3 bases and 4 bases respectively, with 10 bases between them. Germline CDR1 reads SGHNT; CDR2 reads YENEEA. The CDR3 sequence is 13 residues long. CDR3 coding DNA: TGTGCCAGCAGCTTCAACGTGGGGTACGAGCAGTACTTC. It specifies CASSFNVGYEQYF.

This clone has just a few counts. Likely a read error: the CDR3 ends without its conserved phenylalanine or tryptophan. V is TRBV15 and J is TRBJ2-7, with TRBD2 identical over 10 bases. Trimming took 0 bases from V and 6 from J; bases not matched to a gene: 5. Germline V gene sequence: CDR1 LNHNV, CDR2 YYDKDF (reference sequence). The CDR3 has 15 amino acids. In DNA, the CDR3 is TGTGCCACCAGCAGAGATATAGCGGGAGGTGCCGAGCAGTACCTC. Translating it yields CATSRDIAGGAEQYL.

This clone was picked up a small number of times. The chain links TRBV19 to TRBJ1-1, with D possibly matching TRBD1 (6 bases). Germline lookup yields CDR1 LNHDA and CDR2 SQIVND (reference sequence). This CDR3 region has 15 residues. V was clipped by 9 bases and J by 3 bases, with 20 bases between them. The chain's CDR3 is CARPALRGADTEAFF. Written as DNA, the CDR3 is TGTGCCAGACCCGCCCTCAGGGGCGCGGACACTGAAGCTTTCTTT.

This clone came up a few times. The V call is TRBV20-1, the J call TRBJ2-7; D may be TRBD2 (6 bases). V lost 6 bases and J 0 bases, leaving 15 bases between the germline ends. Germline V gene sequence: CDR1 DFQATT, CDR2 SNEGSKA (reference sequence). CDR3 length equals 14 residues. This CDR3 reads CSAYRDFISYEQYF. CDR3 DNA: TGCAGTGCCTACCGGGACTTTATCTCCTACGAGCAGTACTTC.